One and the same sample provided the 21 T cell receptor beta chains below, sequenced in a study of T cell changes during pregnancy in multiple sclerosis. The repertoire was sequenced with immunoSEQ multiplex PCR; TCRdb's copy has only in-frame clones and lacks some. The sample comprises approximately 20,000 clones, 91% of which are singletons, and 0.68% rests with the top ten. The sample in question was CD4+ T cells from peripheral blood mononuclear cells, obtained in the third trimester of pregnancy. The receptor source for this set is a female donor with multiple sclerosis, enrolled in a pregnancy study.

The rearrangement uses TRBV10-3 and TRBJ2-5, with D possibly TRBD1 on 5 matching bases. The V end lost 2 bases, the J end lost 4 bases, and 5 bases lay between the germline ends. The CDR3 covers 12 residues. Germline CDR1 reads ENHRY; CDR2 reads SYGVKD. CDR3 in DNA: TGTGCCATCAGTGAGGGGGCAGAGACCCAGTACTTC. This gives the protein CAISEGAETQYF.

The chain couples TRBV5-1 to TRBJ2-5; 9 nucleotides align to TRBD2. V lost 4 bases, J lost 5 bases, and 9 bases stayed unmatched. Germline loops: CDR1 SGHRS, CDR2 YFSETQ. The CDR3 length is 15 residues. CDR3 bases: TGCGCCAGCAGCACCTCCGGGACTAGCATTGAGACCCAGTACTTC. Translating gives CASSTSGTSIETQYF.

This clone came up once. The J gene is TRBJ1-4, the V gene TRBV5-1; possible D gene TRBD1, 5 bases. CDR3 size: 16 residues. Germline V gives CDR1 SGHRS, CDR2 YFSETQ. Trimming removed 3 bases at V and 0 bases at J, with 12 bases between. DNA of the CDR3: TGCGCCAGCAGCTACCTGACAGATCCAACTAATGAAAAACTGTTTTTT. Amino acid sequence: CASSYLTDPTNEKLFF.

The V call is TRBV5-1, the J call TRBJ1-4; 7 bases align to TRBD1. V trimming: 0 bases; J trimming: 7 bases; junction bases outside the gene matches: 6. The germline V gene encodes CDR1 SGHRS and CDR2 YFSETQ. This CDR3 region has 15 residues. Written as DNA, the CDR3 is TGCGCCAGCAGCTTGGTAGGACAGGACGGTGAAAAACTGTTTTTT. Translated, it gives CASSLVGQDGEKLFF.

In this sample, this clone turned up a few times. The chain couples TRBV15 to TRBJ2-7; D is unresolved. Trimming removed 0 bases at V and 4 bases at J, with 7 bases between. CDR3 length: 13 amino acids. CDR1 and CDR2 (germline): LNHNV, YYDKDF (reference sequence). CDR3 DNA: TGTGCCACCAGCAGAGATATACGGTACGAGCAGTACTTC. Translating it yields CATSRDIRYEQYF.

The chain recombines TRBV30 with TRBJ2-7; TRBD1 aligns across 9 bases. Germline CDR1 reads GTSNPN; CDR2 reads SVGIG (reference sequence). The CDR3 length is 15 residues. J lost 3 bases, V lost 0 bases, and 6 bases had no gene match. DNA for the CDR3: TGTGCCTGGAGTGTACTTGGGGACAGGGACTACGAGCAGTACTTC. This translates into CAWSVLGDRDYEQYF.

This clone was counted a single time. V and J are TRBV11-2 and TRBJ2-7; 7 nucleotides match TRBD1. V lost 6 bases and J lost 0; bases outside the gene matches: 11. Per germline, CDR1 SGHAT and CDR2 FQNNGV. The CDR3 consists of 16 residues. The DNA for the CDR3 is TGTGCCAGCAGTCTGGGGATTCGGGACAGCTCCTACGAGCAGTACTTC. This sequence encodes CASSLGIRDSSYEQYF. The full variable domain, its missing parts supplied by reference TRBV11-2 and TRBJ2-7, is EAGVAQSPRYKIIEKRQSVAFWCNPISGHATLYWYQQILGQGPKLLIQFQNNGVVDDSQLPKDRFSAERLKGVDSTLKIQPAKLEDSAVYLCASSLGIRDSSYEQYFGPGTRLTVT.

The V and J genes are TRBV5-6 and TRBJ2-3; TRBD2 agrees at 13 bases. Germline CDR1 reads SGHDT; CDR2 reads YYEEEE. This CDR3 is 15 amino acids long. The V segment lost 4 bases and the J segment 6 bases; nucleotides outside the gene matches: 5. The DNA of the CDR3 is TGTGCCAGCAGCGAACTAGCGGGGGGGCCGGATACGCAGTATTTT. This translates into CASSELAGGPDTQYF.

The chain has TRBV10-3 and TRBJ1-5; TRBD1 matches 8 bases. The CDR3 extends over 17 amino acids. CDR1 and CDR2 (germline): ENHRY, SYGVKD. Trimming at V came to 10 bases and at J to 4 bases, leaving 18 bases not matched to a gene. CDR3 sequence (DNA): TGTGCCACCCAGTTGGGTACAGGGGGTTTGGGGAATCAGCCCCAGCATTTT. Translation: CATQLGTGGLGNQPQHF.

This rearrangement joins TRBV28 to TRBJ1-5; 7 positions agree with TRBD1. Germline-derived CDR1 and CDR2 are MDHEN and SYDVKM. CDR3 length: 15 residues. The V segment lost 8 bases and the J segment 2 bases; nucleotides outside the gene matches: 9. CDR3 loop: CASLTTGEGNQPQHF. The DNA for the CDR3 is TGTGCCAGCCTTACTACAGGGGAGGGCAATCAGCCCCAGCATTTT.

This clone was detected once. The gene calls are TRBV6-1 and TRBJ1-6; 8 nucleotides line up with TRBD1. The ends lost 6 bases at V and 7 bases at J; junction bases unmatched: 8. The V gene's germline CDR1 is MNHNS and CDR2 SASEGT. This CDR3 is 15 amino acids long. The CDR3 sequence is CASSLMGQENSPLHF. Written as DNA, the CDR3 is TGTGCCAGCAGCCTCATGGGACAGGAAAATTCACCCCTCCACTTT.

The J gene is TRBJ2-7, the V gene TRBV7-9; D uncertain. Trimming shortened V by 2 bases and J by 0 bases, and 8 bases separated the two germline ends. CDR1 and CDR2 from the germline V gene are SEHNR and FQNEAQ (reference sequence). The CDR3 spans 14 residues. The chain's CDR3 is CASSLYAGSYEQYF. The DNA for the CDR3 is TGTGCCAGCAGCTTATATGCAGGCTCCTACGAGCAGTACTTC.

In this sample, this clone turned up once. V is TRBV6-1 and J is TRBJ1-1; D perhaps matches TRBD1 (6 bases). V was pared by 8 bases and J by 7 bases, with 17 bases between. The CDR3 extends over 13 amino acids. Germline assignment: CDR1 MNHNS and CDR2 SASEGT. As DNA, the CDR3 is TGTGCCAGCCCCCTTAGAGGGGGTCGTGAAGCTTTCTTT. Its protein is CASPLRGGREAFF.

This clone was counted a single time. The chain employs TRBV28 and TRBJ1-6, with unresolved D. This CDR3 is built from 19 residues. Germline loops: CDR1 MDHEN, CDR2 SYDVKM. Trimming cost V 5 bases and J 9 bases, with 29 bases left between them. The CDR3 loop is CASSPIVGTAISPSSPLHF. CDR3 nucleotide sequence: TGTGCCAGCAGTCCCATAGTGGGTACAGCAATTTCCCCCAGTTCACCCCTCCACTTT. The whole variable domain, filled in from reference TRBV28 and TRBJ1-6, reads DVKVTQSSRYLVKRTGEKVFLECVQDMDHENMFWYRQDPGLGLRLIYFSYDVKMKEKGDIPEGYSVSREKKERFSLILESASTNQTSMYLCASSPIVGTAISPSSPLHFGNGTRLTVT.

This chain links TRBV5-6 with TRBJ2-1, with D maybe TRBD1 (6 bases). CDR3 size: 13 residues. Germline assignment: CDR1 SGHDT and CDR2 YYEEEE. V shed 4 bases and J shed 12 bases, with 17 bases lying between them. This CDR3 is CASSPAGGKGQFF. In DNA, the CDR3 is TGTGCCAGCAGCCCTGCTGGGGGCAAGGGGCAGTTCTTC.

This clone was seen a handful of times. The rearrangement joins TRBV6-6 to TRBJ1-6, with a tentative D call TRBD1 (6 bases). V was shortened by 2 bases and J by 9 bases, with 11 bases between the two germline ends. The CDR3 consists of 14 residues. Germline V CDR1 and CDR2: MNHNY, SVGAGI (reference sequence). Here the CDR3 reads CASSYEQGASPLHF. CDR3 in DNA: TGTGCCAGCAGTTACGAACAGGGCGCTTCACCCCTCCACTTT.

V is TRBV6-6 and J is TRBJ2-1; D is unresolved. CDR1 and CDR2 from the germline V gene are MNHNY and SVGAGI (reference sequence). V was clipped by 5 bases and J by 10 bases, with 15 bases between them. This CDR3 comprises 13 residues. CDR3 residues: CASSLISTGEQFF. In nucleotides, the CDR3 is TGTGCCAGCAGTCTCATTTCGACTGGGGAGCAGTTCTTC.

The chain links TRBV11-2 to TRBJ1-1; D not certain. V lost 3 bases and J 4 bases, leaving 21 bases between the germline ends. The CDR3 loop spans 17 amino acids. Germline V lookup: CDR1 SGHAT, CDR2 FQNNGV. CDR3 amino acids: CASSLDHFYPEGTEAFF. In nucleotides, the CDR3 is TGTGCCAGCAGCTTGGACCACTTCTATCCTGAGGGCACTGAAGCTTTCTTT.

This chain joins TRBV18 and TRBJ1-6; 11 nucleotides agree with TRBD1. J was trimmed by 8 bases and V by 4 bases; bases with no gene match: 10. This CDR3 has 17 amino acids. Germline V CDR1 and CDR2: KGHSH, LQKENI. The CDR3 here is CASSRSRTGGEDSPLHF. CDR3 nucleotide sequence: TGTGCCAGCTCACGATCGCGGACAGGGGGCGAGGATTCACCCCTCCACTTT. Full variable domain (outside the CDR3, taken from reference TRBV18 and TRBJ1-6): NAGVMQNPRHLVRRRGQEARLRCSPMKGHSHVYWYRQLPEEGLKFMVYLQKENIIDESGMPKERFSAEFPKEGPSILRIQQVVRGDSAAYFCASSRSRTGGEDSPLHFGNGTRLTVT.

The table lists this clone with a count of one. The genes are TRBV5-1 and TRBJ1-1; D unresolved. CDR3 length: 15 residues. Trimming cost V 0 bases and J 0 bases, with 9 bases left between them. The germline V gene has CDR1 SGHRS and CDR2 YFSETQ. This chain's CDR3 is CASSLGSGMNTEAFF. The CDR3 nucleotides read TGCGCCAGCAGCTTGGGGTCAGGTATGAACACTGAAGCTTTCTTT.

The chain carries TRBV5-1 and TRBJ2-7; the match to TRBD1 covers 7 bases. This CDR3 is 15 amino acids long. The V and J ends lost 0 bases and 2 bases, in that order; junction bases with no gene match: 5. CDR1 and CDR2 from the germline V gene are SGHRS and YFSETQ. The CDR3 reads CASSLGQGVAYEQYF. The CDR3, as DNA: TGCGCCAGCAGCTTGGGGCAGGGGGTGGCCTACGAGCAGTACTTC.